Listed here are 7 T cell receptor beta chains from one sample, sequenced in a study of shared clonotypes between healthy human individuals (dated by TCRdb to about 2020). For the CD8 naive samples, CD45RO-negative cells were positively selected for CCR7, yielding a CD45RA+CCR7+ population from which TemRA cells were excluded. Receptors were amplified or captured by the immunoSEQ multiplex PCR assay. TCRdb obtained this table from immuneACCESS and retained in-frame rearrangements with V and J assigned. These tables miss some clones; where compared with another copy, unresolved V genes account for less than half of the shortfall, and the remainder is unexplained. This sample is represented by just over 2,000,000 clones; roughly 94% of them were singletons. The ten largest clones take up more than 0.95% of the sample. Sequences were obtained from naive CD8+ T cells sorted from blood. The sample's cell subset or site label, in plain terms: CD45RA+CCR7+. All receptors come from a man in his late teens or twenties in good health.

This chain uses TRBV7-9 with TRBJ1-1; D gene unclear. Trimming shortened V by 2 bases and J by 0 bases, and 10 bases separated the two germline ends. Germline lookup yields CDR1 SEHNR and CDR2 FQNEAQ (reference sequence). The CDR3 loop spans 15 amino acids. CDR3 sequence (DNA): TGTGCCAGCAGCTTAAGGTCAGGTATGAACACTGAAGCTTTCTTT. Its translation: CASSLRSGMNTEAFF.

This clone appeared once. The CDR3 coding sequence is TGTGCCAGCAGCTTACCCGTAAAAAACAACGGTGAAGCTTTCTTT. It is translated as CASSLPVKNNGEAFF. The chain combines TRBV11-2 with TRBJ1-1; no definite D call. V lost 2 bases to trimming and J lost 7 bases, with 17 bases between them. CDR3 length equals 15 residues. The germline gives CDR1 SGHAT, CDR2 FQNNGV.

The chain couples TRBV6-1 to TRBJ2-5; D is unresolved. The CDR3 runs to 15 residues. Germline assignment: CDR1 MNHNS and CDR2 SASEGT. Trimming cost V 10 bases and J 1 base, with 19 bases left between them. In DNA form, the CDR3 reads TGTGCCATACGCGATTCAGCCCTTATCCAAGAGACCCAGTACTTC. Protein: CAIRDSALIQETQYF.

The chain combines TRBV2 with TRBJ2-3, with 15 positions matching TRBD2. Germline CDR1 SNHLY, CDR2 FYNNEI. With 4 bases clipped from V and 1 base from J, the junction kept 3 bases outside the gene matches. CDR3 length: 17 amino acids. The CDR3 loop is CASSGTSGRGGTDTQYF. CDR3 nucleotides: TGTGCCAGCAGTGGGACTAGCGGGAGGGGCGGCACAGATACGCAGTATTTT.

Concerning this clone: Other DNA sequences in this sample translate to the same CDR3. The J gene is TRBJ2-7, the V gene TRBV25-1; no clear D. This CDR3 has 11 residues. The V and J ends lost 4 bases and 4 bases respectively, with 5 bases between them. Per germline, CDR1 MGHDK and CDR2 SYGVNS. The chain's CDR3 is CASSVLYEQYF. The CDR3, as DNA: TGTGCCAGCAGTGTGTTGTACGAGCAGTACTTC.

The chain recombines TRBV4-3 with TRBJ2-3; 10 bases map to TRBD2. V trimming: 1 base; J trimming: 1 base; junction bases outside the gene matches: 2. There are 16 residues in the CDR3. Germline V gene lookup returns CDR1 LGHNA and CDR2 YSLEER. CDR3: CASSQVAGGGTDTQYF. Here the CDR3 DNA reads TGCGCCAGCAGCCAAGTAGCGGGAGGAGGCACAGATACGCAGTATTTT.

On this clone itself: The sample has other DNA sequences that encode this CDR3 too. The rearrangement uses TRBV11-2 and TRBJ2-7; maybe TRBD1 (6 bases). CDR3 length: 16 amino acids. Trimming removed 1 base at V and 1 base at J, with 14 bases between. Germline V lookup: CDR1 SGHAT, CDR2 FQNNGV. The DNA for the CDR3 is TGTGCCAGCAGCTTAGTTCTCAGGGGCAGTTCCTACGAGCAGTACTTC. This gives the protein CASSLVLRGSSYEQYF.